The rows below give T cell receptor beta chains drawn from one sample of a study of blood T cell repertoires in COVID-19. This table comes from immunoSEQ multiplex PCR, and its TCRdb copy is limited to in-frame clones, with some not included. The repertoire holds just under 250,000 clones, with approximately 83% as singletons. Input material: peripheral blood. The receptors were gathered from a woman in her thirties who had recovered from COVID-19. Each CDR3 is given with its conserved first and last residue. Fields, in order: J gene, D gene, V gene, clone size, CDR3 protein, CDR3 DNA. A D gene is named only where the DNA matches it firmly. Expanded clones are given a class, and other clones once, few, many or no size at all.

j_call: TRBJ2-7
d_call: NA
v_call: TRBV27
clone_size: NA
cdr3_aa: CASSLYGLTTSTYEQYF
cdr3_nt: TGTGCCAGCAGTTTATATGGCCTGACTACATCCACCTACGAGCAGTACTTC

j_call: TRBJ2-7
d_call: NA
v_call: TRBV2
clone_size: NA
cdr3_aa: CASSDDYSYEQYF
cdr3_nt: TGTGCCAGCAGTGATGACTATTCCTACGAGCAGTACTTC

j_call: TRBJ1-2
d_call: NA
v_call: TRBV6-1
clone_size: NA
cdr3_aa: CASSEVLTPTNYGYTF
cdr3_nt: TGTGCCAGCAGTGAGGTCCTGACACCTACTAACTATGGCTACACCTTC

j_call: TRBJ2-7
d_call: TRBD2
v_call: TRBV19
clone_size: NA
cdr3_aa: CASSAGLAGEQYF
cdr3_nt: TGTGCCAGTAGCGCGGGACTAGCGGGGGAGCAGTACTTC

j_call: TRBJ1-3
d_call: NA
v_call: TRBV9
clone_size: NA
cdr3_aa: CASSVERGTGNTIYF
cdr3_nt: TGTGCCAGCAGCGTAGAACGAGGTACTGGAAACACCATATATTTT

j_call: TRBJ2-7
d_call: NA
v_call: TRBV9
clone_size: once
cdr3_aa: CASSVAASGTSEQYF
cdr3_nt: TGTGCCAGCAGCGTAGCGGCATCCGGGACAAGCGAGCAGTACTTC

j_call: TRBJ2-3
d_call: NA
v_call: TRBV4-3
clone_size: NA
cdr3_aa: CASSQAPQGGGTDTQYF
cdr3_nt: TGCGCCAGCAGCCAAGCCCCCCAGGGCGGGGGCACAGATACGCAGTATTTT

j_call: TRBJ1-2
d_call: TRBD1
v_call: TRBV6-1
clone_size: NA
cdr3_aa: CASSEVQGGWYGYTF
cdr3_nt: TGTGCCAGCAGTGAAGTACAGGGGGGGTGGTATGGCTACACCTTC

j_call: TRBJ2-3
d_call: TRBD2
v_call: TRBV5-4
clone_size: NA
cdr3_aa: CASSLLAGGRDTQYF
cdr3_nt: TGTGCCAGCAGCTTACTGGCGGGGGGGCGGGATACGCAGTATTTT

j_call: TRBJ2-7
d_call: NA
v_call: TRBV5-5
clone_size: few
cdr3_aa: CASSLLSGATYEQYF
cdr3_nt: TGTGCCAGCAGCTTGTTGTCAGGGGCGACCTACGAGCAGTACTTC

j_call: TRBJ1-1
d_call: NA
v_call: TRBV19
clone_size: NA
cdr3_aa: CASSDATGRTEAFF
cdr3_nt: TGTGCCAGTAGCGACGCGACAGGACGAACTGAAGCTTTCTTT

j_call: TRBJ2-7
d_call: TRBD1
v_call: TRBV6-5
clone_size: NA
cdr3_aa: CASSYGQGSSYEQYF
cdr3_nt: TGTGCCAGCAGTTACGGACAGGGTAGCTCCTACGAGCAGTACTTC

j_call: TRBJ2-3
d_call: TRBD2
v_call: TRBV6-6
clone_size: NA
cdr3_aa: CASSPSASGGFWDTQYF
cdr3_nt: TGTGCCAGCAGTCCCTCTGCTAGCGGCGGGTTCTGGGATACGCAGTATTTT

j_call: TRBJ2-7
d_call: NA
v_call: TRBV24-1
clone_size: NA
cdr3_aa: CATTDSEGAYEQYF
cdr3_nt: TGTGCCACCACGGACAGTGAAGGGGCCTACGAGCAGTACTTC

j_call: TRBJ2-5
d_call: TRBD1
v_call: TRBV15
clone_size: NA
cdr3_aa: CATSTGTGFYQETQYF
cdr3_nt: TGTGCCACCAGCACCGGGACAGGGTTCTACCAAGAGACCCAGTACTTC

j_call: TRBJ2-1
d_call: NA
v_call: TRBV7-9
clone_size: NA
cdr3_aa: CASSFVSNEQFF
cdr3_nt: TGTGCCAGCAGCTTTGTCTCCAATGAGCAGTTCTTC

j_call: TRBJ1-1
d_call: NA
v_call: TRBV5-1
clone_size: NA
cdr3_aa: CASSPSTGNTEAFF
cdr3_nt: TGCGCCAGCAGCCCTTCTACAGGGAACACTGAAGCTTTCTTT

j_call: TRBJ2-5
d_call: TRBD2
v_call: TRBV3-1/TRBV3-2
clone_size: NA
cdr3_aa: CASSRGLAAQETQYF
cdr3_nt: TGTGCCAGCAGCCGGGGACTAGCGGCCCAAGAGACCCAGTACTTC

j_call: TRBJ2-1
d_call: TRBD2
v_call: TRBV29-1
clone_size: NA
cdr3_aa: CSGGGTTVLHEQFF
cdr3_nt: TGCAGCGGTGGTGGGACTACCGTTCTCCATGAGCAGTTCTTC

j_call: TRBJ2-5
d_call: TRBD2
v_call: TRBV19
clone_size: few
cdr3_aa: CASSRGLAGGQETQYF
cdr3_nt: TGTGCCAGTAGTAGAGGACTAGCGGGGGGACAAGAGACCCAGTACTTC

j_call: TRBJ2-1
d_call: TRBD2
v_call: TRBV6-1
clone_size: NA
cdr3_aa: CASSESTSGAYNEQFF
cdr3_nt: TGTGCCAGCAGTGAATCCACTAGCGGGGCTTACAATGAGCAGTTCTTC

j_call: TRBJ1-1
d_call: NA
v_call: TRBV6-5
clone_size: NA
cdr3_aa: CASSYSTAYEAFF
cdr3_nt: TGTGCCAGCAGTTACTCGACAGCTTATGAAGCTTTCTTT

j_call: TRBJ2-7
d_call: TRBD1
v_call: TRBV6-2/TRBV6-3
clone_size: NA
cdr3_aa: CASSPPGTGFVEQYF
cdr3_nt: TGTGCCAGCAGCCCTCCGGGGACAGGGTTTGTCGAGCAGTACTTC

j_call: TRBJ2-7
d_call: TRBD1
v_call: TRBV5-6
clone_size: NA
cdr3_aa: CASRSGDRAYEQYF
cdr3_nt: TGTGCCAGCAGGTCAGGGGACAGGGCTTACGAGCAGTACTTC

j_call: TRBJ1-2
d_call: NA
v_call: TRBV2
clone_size: NA
cdr3_aa: CASRLTIGTSYGYTF
cdr3_nt: TGTGCCAGCAGACTAACGATTGGCACCAGCTATGGCTACACCTTC

j_call: TRBJ2-3
d_call: TRBD2
v_call: TRBV9
clone_size: NA
cdr3_aa: CASSAPSSGGLTDTQYF
cdr3_nt: TGTGCCAGCAGCGCCCCCTCTAGCGGGGGGTTGACAGATACGCAGTATTTT

j_call: TRBJ1-1
d_call: NA
v_call: TRBV2
clone_size: NA
cdr3_aa: CACTRGNTEAFF
cdr3_nt: TGTGCCTGTACACGGGGGAACACTGAAGCTTTCTTT

j_call: TRBJ2-3
d_call: TRBD2
v_call: TRBV2
clone_size: once
cdr3_aa: CASSERGGTATQYF
cdr3_nt: TGTGCCAGCAGTGAACGGGGGGGCACGGCTACGCAGTATTTT

j_call: TRBJ2-5
d_call: NA
v_call: TRBV14
clone_size: NA
cdr3_aa: CASSHGRQALRETQYF
cdr3_nt: TGTGCCAGCAGCCATGGGAGACAGGCCCTTAGAGAGACCCAGTACTTC

j_call: TRBJ1-5
d_call: TRBD1
v_call: TRBV4-1
clone_size: NA
cdr3_aa: CASSHELGTGGNQPQHF
cdr3_nt: TGCGCCAGCAGCCATGAATTGGGGACAGGGGGCAATCAGCCCCAGCATTTT

j_call: TRBJ2-7
d_call: NA
v_call: TRBV25-1
clone_size: NA
cdr3_aa: CATSLGPYEQYF
cdr3_nt: TGTGCCACCTCCTTGGGGCCCTACGAGCAGTACTTC

j_call: TRBJ2-1
d_call: TRBD2
v_call: TRBV3-1/TRBV3-2
clone_size: once
cdr3_aa: CASSQDVYRGVNEQFF
cdr3_nt: TGTGCCAGCAGCCAAGATGTGTATCGGGGGGTCAATGAGCAGTTCTTC

j_call: TRBJ2-7
d_call: TRBD2
v_call: TRBV10-3
clone_size: NA
cdr3_aa: CAIGKPIAGESYEQYF
cdr3_nt: TGTGCCATCGGCAAACCTATAGCGGGGGAGTCTTACGAGCAGTACTTC

j_call: TRBJ2-1
d_call: TRBD1
v_call: TRBV18
clone_size: few
cdr3_aa: CASSPIQGVYNEQFF
cdr3_nt: TGTGCCAGCTCACCAATCCAGGGGGTTTACAATGAGCAGTTCTTC

j_call: TRBJ1-2
d_call: NA
v_call: TRBV28
clone_size: NA
cdr3_aa: CASSLNYDYGYTF
cdr3_nt: TGTGCCAGCAGTTTGAACTACGACTATGGCTACACCTTC

j_call: TRBJ2-7
d_call: TRBD2
v_call: TRBV20-1
clone_size: NA
cdr3_aa: CSAGLAYEQYF
cdr3_nt: TGCAGTGCAGGACTAGCTTACGAGCAGTACTTC

j_call: TRBJ1-2
d_call: NA
v_call: TRBV21-1
clone_size: NA
cdr3_aa: CASSKAITGGWGGYTF
cdr3_nt: TGTGCCAGCAGCAAAGCTATCACAGGGGGCTGGGGTGGCTACACCTTC

j_call: TRBJ2-3
d_call: NA
v_call: TRBV12-5
clone_size: NA
cdr3_aa: CASATDSTDTQYF
cdr3_nt: TGTGCTAGTGCCACAGACAGCACAGATACGCAGTATTTT

j_call: TRBJ1-2
d_call: NA
v_call: TRBV7-9
clone_size: NA
cdr3_aa: CASSPDYTARNGYTF
cdr3_nt: TGTGCCAGCAGCCCCGACTATACGGCGAGAAATGGCTACACCTTC

j_call: TRBJ2-7
d_call: NA
v_call: TRBV15
clone_size: NA
cdr3_aa: CATSRDGGTPYEQYF
cdr3_nt: TGTGCCACCAGCAGAGATGGGGGGACTCCCTACGAGCAGTACTTC

j_call: TRBJ1-2
d_call: NA
v_call: TRBV4-2
clone_size: NA
cdr3_aa: CASRPGEVIFGEDRYTF
cdr3_nt: TGTGCCAGCAGACCAGGCGAAGTCATCTTTGGGGAGGACCGCTACACCTTC

j_call: TRBJ1-1
d_call: TRBD1
v_call: TRBV5-1
clone_size: NA
cdr3_aa: CASSTGQGGSGTEAFF
cdr3_nt: TGCGCCAGCAGCACGGGACAGGGAGGGAGTGGCACTGAAGCTTTCTTT

j_call: TRBJ2-1
d_call: TRBD2
v_call: TRBV24-1
clone_size: NA
cdr3_aa: CATSDPSGGRNEQFF
cdr3_nt: TGTGCCACCAGTGATCCCAGCGGGGGGCGCAATGAGCAGTTCTTC

j_call: TRBJ1-4
d_call: NA
v_call: TRBV5-1
clone_size: few
cdr3_aa: CASTTEGATNEKLFF
cdr3_nt: TGCGCCAGCACAACAGAAGGGGCGACTAATGAAAAACTGTTTTTT

j_call: TRBJ1-2
d_call: NA
v_call: TRBV20-1
clone_size: NA
cdr3_aa: CSASDRRNYGYTF
cdr3_nt: TGCAGTGCTAGTGACAGGCGAAACTATGGCTACACCTTC

j_call: TRBJ2-1
d_call: NA
v_call: TRBV9
clone_size: NA
cdr3_aa: CASSVLDKYNEQFF
cdr3_nt: TGTGCCAGCAGCGTATTGGACAAATACAATGAGCAGTTCTTC

j_call: TRBJ2-7
d_call: NA
v_call: TRBV10-1
clone_size: NA
cdr3_aa: CASSEGNSRYEQYF
cdr3_nt: TGCGCCAGCAGTGAGGGTAACAGTCGCTACGAGCAGTACTTC

j_call: TRBJ2-2
d_call: TRBD2
v_call: TRBV6-5
clone_size: NA
cdr3_aa: CASSYSGGGLTGELFF
cdr3_nt: TGTGCCAGCAGTTACTCTGGCGGGGGGCTCACCGGGGAGCTGTTTTTT

j_call: TRBJ2-1
d_call: TRBD1
v_call: TRBV10-3
clone_size: NA
cdr3_aa: CAIRETGGEYNEQFF
cdr3_nt: TGTGCCATCAGGGAGACAGGGGGCGAATACAATGAGCAGTTCTTC

j_call: TRBJ2-5
d_call: TRBD2
v_call: TRBV5-1
clone_size: NA
cdr3_aa: CASSLTGGYQETQYF
cdr3_nt: TGCGCCAGCAGCTTGACGGGGGGGTACCAAGAGACCCAGTACTTC

j_call: TRBJ1-6
d_call: NA
v_call: TRBV18
clone_size: NA
cdr3_aa: CASSPTSSGNSPLHF
cdr3_nt: TGTGCCAGCTCACCCACCTCTTCGGGTAATTCACCCCTCCACTTT

j_call: TRBJ1-4
d_call: NA
v_call: TRBV4-1
clone_size: few
cdr3_aa: CASSQEQGGSNEKLFF
cdr3_nt: TGCGCCAGCAGCCAAGAGCAAGGAGGTAGTAATGAAAAACTGTTTTTT

j_call: TRBJ1-5
d_call: NA
v_call: TRBV19
clone_size: NA
cdr3_aa: CASSTTGNQPQHF
cdr3_nt: TGTGCCAGTAGTACCACGGGGAATCAGCCCCAGCATTTT

j_call: TRBJ2-5
d_call: TRBD2
v_call: TRBV7-2
clone_size: NA
cdr3_aa: CASSLAPLAGGEETQYF
cdr3_nt: TGTGCCAGCAGCTTAGCTCCGCTAGCGGGGGGGGAGGAGACCCAGTACTTC